Presented here are 4 T cell receptor beta chains from one specimen sequenced in a study of blood T cell repertoires in COVID-19 (dated by TCRdb to 2018 to 2021). Libraries were made using the immunoSEQ multiplex PCR assay. This immuneACCESS table, as held by TCRdb, lists in-frame sequences with V and J called but not all clones. Of the missing ones, under half trace to an unresolved V gene in checked studies; the others have no known cause. Counted in this sample were 200,000 to 250,000 clones; roughly 83% of them appeared once. More than 7% of the sample is held by the ten biggest clonotypes. The sequenced sample was peripheral blood. These receptors were taken from an elderly man with acute or convalescent COVID-19.

This chain uses TRBV10-2 with TRBJ2-3, with a tentative D call TRBD1 (6 bases). There are 16 residues in the CDR3. Germline CDR1 reads WSHSY; CDR2 reads SAAADI. Trimming removed 0 bases from V and 5 bases from J, with 15 bases in between. The CDR3 protein is CASSESLSGVGDTQYF. The CDR3 coding sequence is TGCGCCAGCAGTGAGTCCTTATCAGGGGTTGGAGATACGCAGTATTTT.

The chain uses TRBV5-8 and TRBJ1-2, with 9 nucleotides matching TRBD1. With 3 bases clipped from V and 8 bases from J, the junction kept 17 bases outside the gene matches. Germline loops: CDR1 SGHTS, CDR2 YDEGEE. This CDR3 has 17 residues. The CDR3 loop reads CASSSGTGYGGYSGYTF. CDR3 DNA sequence: TGTGCCAGCAGCTCCGGGACAGGGTACGGTGGATATTCAGGCTACACCTTC.

This chain joins TRBV19 and TRBJ2-5, with 7 nucleotides matching TRBD1. The CDR3 runs 15 residues. In germline, CDR1 is LNHDA, CDR2 SQIVND (reference sequence). The J segment lost 1 base and the V segment lost 7 bases, leaving 9 bases of the junction unmatched. CDR3 DNA: TGTGCCAGTACCCCCACCGACAGGGCCCAAGAGACCCAGTACTTC. This codes for CASTPTDRAQETQYF.

With respect to this clone: Other DNA sequences of this sample code for an identical CDR3. This sequence joins TRBV24-1 and TRBJ1-1, with D possibly being TRBD1 (6 bases). Trimming cost V 7 bases and J 7 bases, with 9 bases left between them. Germline lookup yields CDR1 KGHDR and CDR2 SFDVKD. This CDR3 region has 11 residues. The CDR3 loop reads CATSVGGEAFF. CDR3 DNA sequence: TGTGCCACCAGCGTAGGGGGTGAAGCTTTCTTT.